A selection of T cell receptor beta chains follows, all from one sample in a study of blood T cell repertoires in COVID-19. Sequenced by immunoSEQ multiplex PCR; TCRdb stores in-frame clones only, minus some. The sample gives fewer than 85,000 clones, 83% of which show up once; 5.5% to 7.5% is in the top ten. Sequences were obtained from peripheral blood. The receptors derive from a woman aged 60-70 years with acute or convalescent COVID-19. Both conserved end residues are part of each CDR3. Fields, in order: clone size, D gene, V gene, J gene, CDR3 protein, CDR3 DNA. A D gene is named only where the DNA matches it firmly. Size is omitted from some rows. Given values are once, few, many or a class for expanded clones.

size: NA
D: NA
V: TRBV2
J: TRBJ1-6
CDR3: CASVKGGGGNSPLHF
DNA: TGTGCCAGCGTAAAGGGCGGGGGGGGTAATTCACCCCTCCACTTT

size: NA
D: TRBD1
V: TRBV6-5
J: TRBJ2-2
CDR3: CASSYPTGGNTGELFF
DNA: TGTGCCAGCAGTTACCCTACAGGGGGGAACACCGGGGAGCTGTTTTTT

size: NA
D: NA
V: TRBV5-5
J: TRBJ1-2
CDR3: CASSLSGNYGYTF
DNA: TGTGCCAGCAGCTTATCGGGAAACTATGGCTACACCTTC

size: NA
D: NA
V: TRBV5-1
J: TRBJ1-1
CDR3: CASSSQGKAEAFF
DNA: TGCGCCAGCAGCTCGCAGGGGAAAGCTGAAGCTTTCTTT

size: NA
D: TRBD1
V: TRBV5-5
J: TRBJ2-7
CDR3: CASSFRTLQGNEQYF
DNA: TGTGCCAGCAGCTTCCGCACCCTACAGGGGAACGAGCAGTACTTC

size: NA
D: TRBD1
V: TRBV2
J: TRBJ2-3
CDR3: CASSVGTGATQYF
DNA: TGTGCCAGCAGTGTAGGGACAGGGGCTACGCAGTATTTT

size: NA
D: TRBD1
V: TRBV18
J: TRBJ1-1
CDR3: CASSPITGQGANTEAFF
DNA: TGTGCCAGCTCACCTATTACGGGACAGGGGGCGAACACTGAAGCTTTCTTT

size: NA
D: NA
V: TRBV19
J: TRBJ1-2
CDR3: CASSPWTIEANYGYTF
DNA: TGTGCCAGTAGCCCTTGGACTATCGAAGCTAACTATGGCTACACCTTC

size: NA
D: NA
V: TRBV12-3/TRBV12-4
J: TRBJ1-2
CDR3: CASSRGNYGYTF
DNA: TGTGCCAGCAGCCGAGGAAACTATGGCTACACCTTC

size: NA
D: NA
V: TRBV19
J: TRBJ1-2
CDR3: CASSIRGVKYEGYTF
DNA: TGTGCCAGTAGTATACGCGGGGTGAAGTATGAGGGCTACACCTTC

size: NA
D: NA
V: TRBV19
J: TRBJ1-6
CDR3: CASRVENSPLHF
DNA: TGTGCCAGTAGGGTGGAGAATTCACCCCTCCACTTT

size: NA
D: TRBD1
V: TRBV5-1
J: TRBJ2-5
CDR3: CASSLTGVSGETQYF
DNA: TGCGCCAGCAGCTTGACAGGGGTATCGGGAGAGACCCAGTACTTC

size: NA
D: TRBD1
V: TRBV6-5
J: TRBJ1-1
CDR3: CASSLDRGTEAFF
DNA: TGTGCCAGCAGTCTTGACAGGGGAACTGAAGCTTTCTTT

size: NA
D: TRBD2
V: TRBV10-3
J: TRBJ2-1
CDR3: CAISGPGLGSNEQFF
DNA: TGTGCCATCAGTGGACCGGGACTAGGTTCTAATGAGCAGTTCTTC

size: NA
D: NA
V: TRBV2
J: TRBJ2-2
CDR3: CASSAIIATGELFF
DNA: TGTGCCAGCAGTGCAATCATAGCCACCGGGGAGCTGTTTTTT

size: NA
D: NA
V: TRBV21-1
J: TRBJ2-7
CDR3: CASSSTGQPYEQYF
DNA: TGTGCCAGCAGCAGCACGGGACAGCCCTACGAGCAGTACTTC

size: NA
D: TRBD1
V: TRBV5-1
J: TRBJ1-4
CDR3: CASSPDRVEKLFF
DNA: TGCGCCAGCAGCCCTGACAGGGTTGAAAAACTGTTTTTT

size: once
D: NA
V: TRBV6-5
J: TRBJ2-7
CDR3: CASSYVFTGTIYEQYF
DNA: TGTGCCAGCAGTTACGTATTCACCGGGACAATCTACGAGCAGTACTTC

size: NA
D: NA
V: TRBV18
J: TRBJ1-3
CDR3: CASSPVQSAGNTIYF
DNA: TGTGCCAGCTCCCCCGTGCAGAGCGCAGGAAACACCATATATTTT

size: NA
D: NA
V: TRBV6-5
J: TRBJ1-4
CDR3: CASRGERLNEKLFF
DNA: TGTGCCAGCAGAGGGGAAAGGCTGAATGAAAAACTGTTTTTT

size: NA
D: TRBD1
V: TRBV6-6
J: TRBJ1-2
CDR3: CASSPETGVYGYTF
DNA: TGTGCCAGCAGTCCCGAGACAGGGGTCTATGGCTACACCTTC

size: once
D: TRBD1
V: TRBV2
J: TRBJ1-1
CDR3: CASSRDRDTEAFF
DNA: TGTGCCAGCAGTAGAGACAGGGACACTGAAGCTTTCTTT

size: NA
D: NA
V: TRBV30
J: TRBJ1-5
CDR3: CAWSVPGGSNQPQHF
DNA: TGTGCCTGGAGTGTACCGGGGGGATCTAATCAGCCCCAGCATTTT

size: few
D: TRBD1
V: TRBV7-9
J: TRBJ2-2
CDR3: CATVTGTGGTGELFF
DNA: TGTGCCACCGTAACCGGGACAGGGGGCACCGGGGAGCTGTTTTTT

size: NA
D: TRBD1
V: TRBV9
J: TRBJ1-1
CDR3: CASSVSQDRETEAFF
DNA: TGTGCCAGCAGCGTATCCCAGGACAGGGAGACTGAAGCTTTCTTT

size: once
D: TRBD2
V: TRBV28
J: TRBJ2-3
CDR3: CASSITSGAGTDTQYF
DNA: TGTGCCAGCAGTATCACTAGCGGGGCGGGCACAGATACGCAGTATTTT

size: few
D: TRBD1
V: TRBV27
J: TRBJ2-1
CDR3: CASSHPGQGKNEQFF
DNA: TGTGCCAGCAGTCATCCGGGACAGGGCAAAAATGAGCAGTTCTTC

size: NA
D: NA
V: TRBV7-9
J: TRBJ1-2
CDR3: CASSLLGQSGRFPNYGYTF
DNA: TGTGCCAGCAGCTTACTGGGGCAAAGCGGGAGGTTTCCGAACTATGGCTACACCTTC

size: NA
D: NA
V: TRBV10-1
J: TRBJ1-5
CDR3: CASKRMNQPQHF
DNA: TGCGCCAGCAAGCGTATGAATCAGCCCCAGCATTTT

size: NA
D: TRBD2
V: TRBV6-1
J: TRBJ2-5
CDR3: CASSEHGGGALETQYF
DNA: TGTGCCAGCAGTGAACACGGCGGGGGGGCCTTAGAGACCCAGTACTTC

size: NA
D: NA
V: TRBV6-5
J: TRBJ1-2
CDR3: CASSYSMGQGRGYTF
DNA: TGTGCCAGCAGTTACTCGATGGGCCAGGGTCGAGGCTACACCTTC

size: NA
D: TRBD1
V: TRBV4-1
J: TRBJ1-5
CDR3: CASSQLEQGQRPQHF
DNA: TGCGCCAGCAGCCAATTGGAACAGGGGCAACGGCCCCAGCATTTT

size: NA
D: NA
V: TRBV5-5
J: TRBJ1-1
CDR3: CASQSRGNTEAFF
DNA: TGTGCCAGCCAGTCCCGAGGTAACACTGAAGCTTTCTTT

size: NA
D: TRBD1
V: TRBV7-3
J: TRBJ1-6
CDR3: CASSSGQVGSPLHF
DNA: TGTGCCAGCAGCTCGGGACAGGTCGGGTCACCCCTCCACTTT

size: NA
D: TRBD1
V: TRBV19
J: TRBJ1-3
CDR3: CASSLRGQGSGNTIYF
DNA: TGTGCCAGTAGTCTCCGAGGACAGGGCTCTGGAAACACCATATATTTT

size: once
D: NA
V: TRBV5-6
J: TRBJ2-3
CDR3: CASSFSGGKDTQYF
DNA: TGTGCCAGCAGCTTTAGCGGTGGGAAGGATACGCAGTATTTT

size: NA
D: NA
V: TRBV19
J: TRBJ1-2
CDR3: CASSIDLWGHLYGYTF
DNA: TGTGCCAGTAGTATAGATCTATGGGGACACCTCTATGGCTACACCTTC

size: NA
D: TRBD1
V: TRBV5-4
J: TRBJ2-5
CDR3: CASSSGTGTIQETQYF
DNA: TGTGCCAGCAGCTCCGGGACAGGGACCATACAAGAGACCCAGTACTTC

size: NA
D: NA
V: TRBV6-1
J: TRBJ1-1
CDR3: CASSETGRLDTEAFF
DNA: TGTGCCAGCAGTGAAACAGGGCGTTTGGACACTGAAGCTTTCTTT

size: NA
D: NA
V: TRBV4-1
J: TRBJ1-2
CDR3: CASSQDEVTGGYTF
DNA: TGCGCCAGCAGCCAAGATGAGGTCACAGGCGGCTACACCTTC

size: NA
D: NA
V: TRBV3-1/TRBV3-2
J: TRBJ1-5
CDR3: CASSQGSRQPQHF
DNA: TGTGCCAGCAGCCAAGGCTCCAGGCAGCCCCAGCATTTT

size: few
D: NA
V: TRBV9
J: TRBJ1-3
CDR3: CASSVVGNEAPGNTIYF
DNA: TGTGCCAGCAGCGTAGTGGGCAATGAAGCCCCTGGAAACACCATATATTTT

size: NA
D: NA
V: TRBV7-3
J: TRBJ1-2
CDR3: CASSLTQGSGYTF
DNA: TGTGCCAGCAGCTTAACCCAGGGCAGTGGCTACACCTTC

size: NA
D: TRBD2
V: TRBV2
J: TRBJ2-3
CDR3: CASSALLGGRYDTDTQYF
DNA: TGTGCCAGCAGCGCCCTTTTGGGGGGGAGATATGACACAGATACGCAGTATTTT

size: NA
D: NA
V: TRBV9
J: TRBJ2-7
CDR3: CASSPPYQRSPYEQYF
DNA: TGTGCCAGCAGCCCCCCTTATCAGCGGTCTCCCTACGAGCAGTACTTC

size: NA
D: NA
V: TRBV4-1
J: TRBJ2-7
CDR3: CASSQILQVGYEQYF
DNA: TGCGCCAGCAGCCAAATACTACAGGTAGGCTACGAGCAGTACTTC

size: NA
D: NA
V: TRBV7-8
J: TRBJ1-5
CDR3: CASSATRRGGNQPQHF
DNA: TGTGCCAGCAGCGCCACCCGACGAGGTGGCAATCAGCCCCAGCATTTT

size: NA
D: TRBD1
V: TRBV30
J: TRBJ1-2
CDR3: CAWRTGGSNYGYTF
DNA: TGTGCCTGGCGGACAGGGGGGAGTAACTATGGCTACACCTTC

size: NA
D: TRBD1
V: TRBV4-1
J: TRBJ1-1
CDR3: CASSQDYDREGTEAFF
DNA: TGCGCCAGCAGCCAAGATTACGACAGGGAAGGGACTGAAGCTTTCTTT

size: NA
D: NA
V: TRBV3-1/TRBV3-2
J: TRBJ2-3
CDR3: CASSQQRTNTDTQYF
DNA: TGTGCCAGCAGCCAACAGCGGACTAACACAGATACGCAGTATTTT

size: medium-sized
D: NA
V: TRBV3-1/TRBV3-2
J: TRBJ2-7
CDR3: CASSQAGVAREQYF
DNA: TGTGCCAGCAGCCAAGCGGGGGTTGCGCGGGAGCAGTACTTC

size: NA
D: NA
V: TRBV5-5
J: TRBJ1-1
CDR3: CASSSGQRNTEAFF
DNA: TGTGCCAGCAGCTCCGGACAGAGGAACACTGAAGCTTTCTTT

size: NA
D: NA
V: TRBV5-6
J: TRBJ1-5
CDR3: CASSLGDQPQHF
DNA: TGTGCCAGCAGCTTGGGAGATCAGCCCCAGCATTTT

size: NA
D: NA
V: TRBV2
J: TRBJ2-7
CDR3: CATTSQGYEQYF
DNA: TGTGCCACAACTTCCCAGGGCTACGAGCAGTACTTC

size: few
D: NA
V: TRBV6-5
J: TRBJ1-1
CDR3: CASSASGTEAFF
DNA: TGTGCCAGCAGCGCCTCGGGCACTGAAGCTTTCTTT

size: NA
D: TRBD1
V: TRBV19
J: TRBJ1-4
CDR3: CASRGLLYPNEKLFF
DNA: TGTGCCAGCAGGGGGCTCTTATATCCCAATGAAAAACTGTTTTTT

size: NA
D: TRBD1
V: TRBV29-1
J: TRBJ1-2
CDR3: CSVEQTGRGYGYTF
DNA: TGCAGCGTTGAACAAACGGGCAGGGGGTATGGCTACACCTTC

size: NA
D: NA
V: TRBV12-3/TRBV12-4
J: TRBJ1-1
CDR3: CASTLARGEAFF
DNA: TGTGCCAGCACCTTAGCTCGCGGGGAAGCTTTCTTT